This TCR beta chain was recorded in a study of OX40 agonist ivuxolimab in advanced cancers. The data were produced by immunoSEQ multiplex PCR, yet TCRdb's version contains in-frame clones alone and is incomplete. The sample lists fewer than 80,000 clones; over 80% were seen once. This CDR3 contains 14 residues. Per germline, CDR1 LNHDA and CDR2 SQIVND (reference sequence). This sequence originates from an adult with an advanced solid tumor such as melanoma, head and neck, liver or kidney cancer. The sample consisted of CD4+ or CD8+ T cells sorted from blood, taken in a trial of the OX40 agonist ivuxolimab. The rearrangement uses TRBV19 and TRBJ2-5; 7 bases fit TRBD1. The J call could be wrong; TRBJ2-7 is a better fit for the DNA end. The CDR3 DNA is TGTGCCAGTAGTACGTTGGACAGGCCCCACGAGCAGTACTTC. It yields the protein CASSTLDRPHEQYF.